The entry below gives a single T cell receptor (beta chain) sequence along with its context. No antigen is known for it. Profiled with immunoSEQ multiplex PCR; TCRdb holds only in-frame clones, not every one. In the table there are roughly 120,000 clones, roughly 90% of which are singletons. These data originate in a study of T cell responses to AZD1222 COVID-19 vaccine. Pooled together were second doses at about 4 or about 12 weeks. Overall study results and limits: Donors were largely white British and mainly female; clonal diversity was possibly underestimated. Repertoire collection took place solely once the T cell response had peaked. Targeting of unmutated variant regions was reportedly seen in nearly half of spike-specific TCRs.

The TCR was taken from an adult who received the AZD1222 COVID-19 vaccine. The sequencing here drew on peripheral blood, taken 28 days after the second AZD1222 dose.

As DNA, the CDR3 is TGTGCCAGCAGCCAAGCGGCGAGCAACACCATATATTTT. This sequence encodes CASSQAASNTIYF. The V and J genes are TRBV3-1 (or the pseudogene TRBV3-2) and TRBJ1-3; D not certain. Germline CDR1 LGHDT, CDR2 YNNKEL (reference sequence). The CDR3 consists of 13 residues. V was shortened by 1 base and J by 7 bases, with 8 bases between the two germline ends.